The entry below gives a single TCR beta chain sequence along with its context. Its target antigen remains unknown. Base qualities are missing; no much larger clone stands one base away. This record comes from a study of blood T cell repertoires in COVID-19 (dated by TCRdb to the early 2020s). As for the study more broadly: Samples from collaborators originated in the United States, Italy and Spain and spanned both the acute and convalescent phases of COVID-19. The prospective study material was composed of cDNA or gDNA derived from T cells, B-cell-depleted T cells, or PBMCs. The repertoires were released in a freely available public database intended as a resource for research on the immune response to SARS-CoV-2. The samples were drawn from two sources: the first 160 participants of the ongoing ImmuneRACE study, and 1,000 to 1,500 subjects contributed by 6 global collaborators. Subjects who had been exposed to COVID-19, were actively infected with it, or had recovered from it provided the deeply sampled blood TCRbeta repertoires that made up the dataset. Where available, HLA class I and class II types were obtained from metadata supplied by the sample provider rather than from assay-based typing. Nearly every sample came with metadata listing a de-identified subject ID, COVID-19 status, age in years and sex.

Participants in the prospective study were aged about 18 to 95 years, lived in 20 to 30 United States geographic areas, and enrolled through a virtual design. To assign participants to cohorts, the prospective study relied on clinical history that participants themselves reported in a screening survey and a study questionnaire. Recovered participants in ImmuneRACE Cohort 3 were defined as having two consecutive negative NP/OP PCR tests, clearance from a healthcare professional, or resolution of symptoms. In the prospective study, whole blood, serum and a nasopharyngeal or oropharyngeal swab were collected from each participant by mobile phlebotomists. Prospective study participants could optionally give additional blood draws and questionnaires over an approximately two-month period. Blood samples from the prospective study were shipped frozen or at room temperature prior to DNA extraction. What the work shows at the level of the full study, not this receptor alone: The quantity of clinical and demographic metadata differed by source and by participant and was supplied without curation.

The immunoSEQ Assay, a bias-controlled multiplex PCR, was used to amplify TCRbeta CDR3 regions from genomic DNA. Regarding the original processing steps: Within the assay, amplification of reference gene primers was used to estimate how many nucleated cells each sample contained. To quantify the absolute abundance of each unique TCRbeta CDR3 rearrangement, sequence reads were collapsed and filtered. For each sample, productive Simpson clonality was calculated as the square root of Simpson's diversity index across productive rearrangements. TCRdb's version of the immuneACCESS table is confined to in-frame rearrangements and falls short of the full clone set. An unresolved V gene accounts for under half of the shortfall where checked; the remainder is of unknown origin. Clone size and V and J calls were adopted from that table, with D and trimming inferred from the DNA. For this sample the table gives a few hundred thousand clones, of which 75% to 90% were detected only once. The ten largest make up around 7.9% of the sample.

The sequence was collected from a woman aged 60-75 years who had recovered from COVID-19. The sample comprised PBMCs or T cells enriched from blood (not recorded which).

The CDR3 reads as follows: CASSRYGTVDYEQYF. At the DNA level, the sequence is TGTGCCAGCAGCCGATACGGGACAGTCGACTACGAGCAGTACTTC. The V gene is TRBV27 and the J gene is TRBJ2-7; 7 central bases correspond to TRBD1. Unmatched junction bases come to 11, with V trimmed by 6 bases and J by 3 bases. The germline V gene (reference sequence) specifies MNHEY as CDR1 and SMNVEV as CDR2. CDR3 length: 15 amino acids, cysteine to phenylalanine. The sequence is cut down to CDR3 DNA, 45 bases in frame from base 1.